This TCR beta chain was sequenced in a study of graft-versus-host responses after intestinal transplantation. Study in general: The whole recipient group had anti-thymocyte globulin induction followed by tacrolimus and steroids for roughly three years. Study-level points and caveats: Allografts from individuals with graft-donor T cell macrochimerism displayed high graft-versus-host to host-versus-graft clonal ratios. Analysis identified GvH clones in recipient marrow, with some appearing first in ileum or blood.

V lost 3 bases and J 6 bases, leaving 10 bases between the germline ends. The length of the CDR3 is 13 residues. Germline V lookup: CDR1 SGHTA, CDR2 FQGTGA. As for this clone: Antigen: not known.

TCRdb keeps only in-frame clones here, not all; method: immunoSEQ multiplex PCR. The top ten hold about 0.56% of the sample, which has under 85,000 clones, 94% seen once. The J gene is TRBJ2-3, the V gene TRBV7-3; D is uncertain. This TCR derives from a human donor who received an intestinal transplant. Sequencing used unstimulated CD8+ T cells sorted from spleen or lymph node cells, obtained before intestinal transplant. The CDR3 loop is CASSFTSADTQYF. CDR3 nucleotide sequence: TGTGCCAGCAGCTTTACCTCAGCGGATACGCAGTATTTT. Full variable domain (outside the CDR3, taken from reference TRBV7-3 and TRBJ2-3): GAGVSQTPSNKVTEKGKYVELRCDPISGHTALYWYRQSLGQGPEFLIYFQGTGAADDSGLPNDRFFAVRPEGSVSTLKIQRTERGDSAVYLCASSFTSADTQYFGPGTRLTVL.